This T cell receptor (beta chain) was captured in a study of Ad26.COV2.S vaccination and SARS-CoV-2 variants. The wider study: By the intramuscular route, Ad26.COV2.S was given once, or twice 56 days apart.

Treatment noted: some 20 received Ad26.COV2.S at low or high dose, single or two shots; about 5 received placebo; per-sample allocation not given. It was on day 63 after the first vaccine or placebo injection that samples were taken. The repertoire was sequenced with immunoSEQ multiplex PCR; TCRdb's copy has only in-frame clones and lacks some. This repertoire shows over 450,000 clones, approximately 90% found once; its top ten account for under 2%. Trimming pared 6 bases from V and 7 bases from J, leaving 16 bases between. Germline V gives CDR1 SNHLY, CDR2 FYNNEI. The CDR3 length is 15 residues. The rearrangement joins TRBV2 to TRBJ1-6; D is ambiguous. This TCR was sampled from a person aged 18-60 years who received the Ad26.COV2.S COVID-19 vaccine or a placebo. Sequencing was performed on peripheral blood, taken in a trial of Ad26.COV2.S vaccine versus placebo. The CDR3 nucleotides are TGTGCCAGCAGCTTCCGAAGGGAATCCAATTCACCCCTCCACTTT. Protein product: CASSFRRESNSPLHF.